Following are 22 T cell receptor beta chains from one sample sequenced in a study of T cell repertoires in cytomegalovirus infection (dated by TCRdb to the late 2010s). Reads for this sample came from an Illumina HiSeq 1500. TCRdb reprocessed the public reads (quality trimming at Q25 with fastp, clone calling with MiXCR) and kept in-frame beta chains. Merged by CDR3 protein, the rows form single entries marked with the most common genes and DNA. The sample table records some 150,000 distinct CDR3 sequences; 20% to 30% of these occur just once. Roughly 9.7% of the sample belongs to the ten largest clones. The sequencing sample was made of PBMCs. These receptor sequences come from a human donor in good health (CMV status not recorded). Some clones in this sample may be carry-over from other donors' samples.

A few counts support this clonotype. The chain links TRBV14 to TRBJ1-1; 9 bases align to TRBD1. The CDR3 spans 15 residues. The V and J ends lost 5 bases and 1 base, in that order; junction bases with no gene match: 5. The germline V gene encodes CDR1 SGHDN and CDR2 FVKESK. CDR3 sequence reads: CASSSQGAKNTEAFF. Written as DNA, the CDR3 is TGTGCCAGCAGCTCACAGGGGGCGAAGAACACTGAAGCTTTCTTT.

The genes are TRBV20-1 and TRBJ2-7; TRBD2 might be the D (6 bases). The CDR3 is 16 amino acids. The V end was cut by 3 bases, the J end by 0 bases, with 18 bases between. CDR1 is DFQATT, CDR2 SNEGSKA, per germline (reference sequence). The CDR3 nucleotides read TGCAGTGCTAGCACCCTACTAGCCCAGAGCTCCTACGAGCAGTACTTC. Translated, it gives CSASTLLAQSSYEQYF.

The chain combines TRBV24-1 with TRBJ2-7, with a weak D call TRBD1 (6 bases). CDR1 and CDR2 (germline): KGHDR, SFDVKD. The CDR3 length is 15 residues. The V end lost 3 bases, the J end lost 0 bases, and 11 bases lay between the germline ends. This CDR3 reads CATSDPGTSSYEQYF. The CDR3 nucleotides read TGTGCCACCAGTGATCCCGGGACAAGCTCCTACGAGCAGTACTTC.

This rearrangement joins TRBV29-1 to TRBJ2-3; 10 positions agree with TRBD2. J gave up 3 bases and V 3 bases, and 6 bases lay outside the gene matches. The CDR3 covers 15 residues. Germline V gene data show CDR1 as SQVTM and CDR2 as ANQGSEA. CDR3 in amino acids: CSVEEAGGPTDTQYF. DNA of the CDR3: TGCAGCGTTGAGGAAGCGGGAGGGCCGACAGATACGCAGTATTTT.

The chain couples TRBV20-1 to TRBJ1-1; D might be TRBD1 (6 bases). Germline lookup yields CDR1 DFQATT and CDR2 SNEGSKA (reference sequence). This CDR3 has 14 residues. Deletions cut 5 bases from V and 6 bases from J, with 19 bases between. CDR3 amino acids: CSARTRGRGPEAFF. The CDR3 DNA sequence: TGCAGTGCTCGGACACGTGGCAGGGGACCTGAAGCTTTCTTT.

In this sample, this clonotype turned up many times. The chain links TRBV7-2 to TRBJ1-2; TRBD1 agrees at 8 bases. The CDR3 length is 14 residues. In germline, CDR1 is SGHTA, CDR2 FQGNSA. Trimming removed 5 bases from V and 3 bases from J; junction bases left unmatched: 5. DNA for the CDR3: TGTGCCAGCAGCCGGACAGGGAATGACTATGGCTACACCTTC. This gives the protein CASSRTGNDYGYTF.

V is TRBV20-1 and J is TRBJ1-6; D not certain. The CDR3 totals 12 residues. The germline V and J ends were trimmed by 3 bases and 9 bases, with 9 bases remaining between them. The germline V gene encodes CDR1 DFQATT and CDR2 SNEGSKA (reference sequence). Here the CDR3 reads CSASGPTSPLHF. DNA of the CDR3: TGCAGTGCTAGTGGGCCTACTTCACCCCTCCACTTT.

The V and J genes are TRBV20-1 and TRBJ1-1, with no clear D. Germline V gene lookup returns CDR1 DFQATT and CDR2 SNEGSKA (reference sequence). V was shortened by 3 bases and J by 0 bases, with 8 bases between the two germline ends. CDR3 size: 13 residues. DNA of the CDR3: TGCAGTGCTAGGTGGATCCTGAACACTGAAGCTTTCTTT. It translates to CSARWILNTEAFF.

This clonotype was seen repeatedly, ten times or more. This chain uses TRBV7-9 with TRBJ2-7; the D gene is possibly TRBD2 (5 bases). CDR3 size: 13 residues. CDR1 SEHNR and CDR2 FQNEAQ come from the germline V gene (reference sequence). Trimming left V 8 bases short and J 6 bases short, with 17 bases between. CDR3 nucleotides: TGTGCCAGCGCGGCGGGCCACGTAAGCGAGCAGTACTTC. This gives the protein CASAAGHVSEQYF.

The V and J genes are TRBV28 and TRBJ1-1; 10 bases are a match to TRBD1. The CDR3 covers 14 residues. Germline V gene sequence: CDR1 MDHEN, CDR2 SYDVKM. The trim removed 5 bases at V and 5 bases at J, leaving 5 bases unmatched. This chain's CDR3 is CASSDRGRETEAFF. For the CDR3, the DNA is TGTGCCAGCAGTGACAGGGGGCGGGAAACTGAAGCTTTCTTT.

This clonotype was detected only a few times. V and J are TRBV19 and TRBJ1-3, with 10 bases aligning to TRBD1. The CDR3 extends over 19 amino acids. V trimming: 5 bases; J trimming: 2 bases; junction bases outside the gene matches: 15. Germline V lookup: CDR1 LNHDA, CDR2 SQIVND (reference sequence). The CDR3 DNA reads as TGTGCCAGTAGTGCCCGGGACAGGGGTCCTTCCACGACTGGAAACACCATATATTTT. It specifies CASSARDRGPSTTGNTIYF.

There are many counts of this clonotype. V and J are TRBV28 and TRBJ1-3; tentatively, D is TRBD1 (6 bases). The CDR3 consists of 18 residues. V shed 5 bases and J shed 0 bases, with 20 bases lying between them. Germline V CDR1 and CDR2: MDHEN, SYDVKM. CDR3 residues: CASSTPGTQEPSGNTIYF. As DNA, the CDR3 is TGTGCCAGCAGTACCCCAGGGACACAGGAACCCTCTGGAAACACCATATATTTT.

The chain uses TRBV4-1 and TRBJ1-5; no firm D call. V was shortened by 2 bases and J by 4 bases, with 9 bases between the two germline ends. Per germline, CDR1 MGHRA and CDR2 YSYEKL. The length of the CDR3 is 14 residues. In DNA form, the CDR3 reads TGCGCCAGCAGCCAACCAGGTGTGAATCAGCCCCAGCATTTT. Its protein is CASSQPGVNQPQHF.

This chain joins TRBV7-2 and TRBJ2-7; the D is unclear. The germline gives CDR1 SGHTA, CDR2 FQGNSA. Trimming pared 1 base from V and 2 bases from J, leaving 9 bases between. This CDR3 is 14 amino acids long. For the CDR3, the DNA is TGTGCCAGCAGCTTAGGGACGGTTACCTACGAGCAGTACTTC. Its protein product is CASSLGTVTYEQYF.

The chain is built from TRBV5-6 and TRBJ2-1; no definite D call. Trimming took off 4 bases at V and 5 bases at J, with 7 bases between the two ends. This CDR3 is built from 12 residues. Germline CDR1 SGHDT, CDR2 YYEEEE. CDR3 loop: CASSRLDNEQFF. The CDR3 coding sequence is TGTGCCAGCAGCCGGTTGGACAATGAGCAGTTCTTC.

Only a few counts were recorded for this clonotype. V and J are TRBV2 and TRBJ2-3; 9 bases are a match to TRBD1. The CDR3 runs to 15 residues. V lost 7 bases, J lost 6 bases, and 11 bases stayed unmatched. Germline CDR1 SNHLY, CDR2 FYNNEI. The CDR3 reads CASTTGTGSADTQYF. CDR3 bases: TGTGCCAGCACCACGGGGACAGGGTCCGCGGATACGCAGTATTTT.

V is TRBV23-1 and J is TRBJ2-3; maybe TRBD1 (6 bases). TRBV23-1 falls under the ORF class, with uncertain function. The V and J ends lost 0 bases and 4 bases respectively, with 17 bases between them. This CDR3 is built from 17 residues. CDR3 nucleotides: TGCGCCAGCAGTCAATCTCCACGGGACATCTTCGCAGATACGCAGTATTTT. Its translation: CASSQSPRDIFADTQYF.

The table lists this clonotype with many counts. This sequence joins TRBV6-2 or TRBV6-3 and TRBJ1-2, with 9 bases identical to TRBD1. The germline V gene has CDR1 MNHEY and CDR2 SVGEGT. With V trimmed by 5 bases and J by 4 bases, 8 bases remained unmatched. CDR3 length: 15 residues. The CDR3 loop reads CASSQSGTGLYGYTF. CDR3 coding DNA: TGTGCCAGCAGTCAGTCCGGGACAGGGCTCTATGGCTACACCTTC.

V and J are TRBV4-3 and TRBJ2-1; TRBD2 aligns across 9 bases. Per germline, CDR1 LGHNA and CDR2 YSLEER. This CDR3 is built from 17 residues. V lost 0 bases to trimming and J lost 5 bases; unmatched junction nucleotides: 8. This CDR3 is CASSQDLGSGRNNEQFF. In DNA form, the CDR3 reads TGCGCCAGCAGCCAAGATCTGGGGAGCGGGAGGAACAATGAGCAGTTCTTC.

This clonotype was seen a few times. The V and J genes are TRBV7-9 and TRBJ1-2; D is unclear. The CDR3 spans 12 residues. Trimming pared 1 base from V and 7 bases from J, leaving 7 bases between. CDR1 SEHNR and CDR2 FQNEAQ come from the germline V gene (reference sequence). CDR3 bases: TGTGCCAGCAGCTTAGGGACTGGTGGCTACACCTTC. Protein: CASSLGTGGYTF.

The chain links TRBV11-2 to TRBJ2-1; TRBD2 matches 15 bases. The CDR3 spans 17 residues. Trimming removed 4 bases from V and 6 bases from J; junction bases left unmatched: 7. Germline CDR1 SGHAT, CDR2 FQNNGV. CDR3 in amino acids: CASSWGLAGGSFNEQFF. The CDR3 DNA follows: TGTGCCAGCAGCTGGGGACTAGCGGGAGGATCGTTCAATGAGCAGTTCTTC.

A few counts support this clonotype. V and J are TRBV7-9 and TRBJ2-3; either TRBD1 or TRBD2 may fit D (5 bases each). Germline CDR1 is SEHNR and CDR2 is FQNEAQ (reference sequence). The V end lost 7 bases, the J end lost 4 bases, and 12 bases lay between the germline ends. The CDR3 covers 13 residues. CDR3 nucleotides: TGTGCCAGCACCTCCACGGGGCCAGATACGCAGTATTTT. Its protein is CASTSTGPDTQYF. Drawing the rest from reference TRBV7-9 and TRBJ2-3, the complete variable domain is DTGVSQNPRHKITKRGQNVTFRCDPISEHNRLYWYRQTLGQGPEFLTYFQNEAQLEKSRLLSDRFSAERPKGSFSTLEIQRTEQGDSAMYLCASTSTGPDTQYFGPGTRLTVL.